Shown below are 22 T cell receptor beta chains from a single sample sequenced in a study of cytomegalovirus exposure and HLA in healthy donors. This PCR relied on a set of 60 Vbeta primers and 13 Jbeta primers. The protocol was immunoSEQ multiplex PCR, while the TCRdb copy is restricted to in-frame clones and leaves out a portion. Here the sample spans under 200,000 clones, around 72% being singletons. Sequencing used PBMCs. The origin of the receptors is a man in his forties or fifties in good health and CMV-seronegative.

This clone has more than one count but fewer than ten. V and J are TRBV4-2 and TRBJ1-5; D perhaps matches TRBD1 (6 bases). V was trimmed by 1 base and J by 6 bases, leaving 10 bases between them. This CDR3 contains 14 residues. CDR1 and CDR2 (germline): LGHNA, YNFKEQ. The CDR3 protein is CASSQVRGSQPQHF. The CDR3 nucleotides read TGTGCCAGCAGCCAAGTCAGGGGTAGTCAGCCCCAGCATTTT.

The chain combines TRBV5-6 with TRBJ2-4; D remains ambiguous. Germline CDR1 reads SGHDT; CDR2 reads YYEEEE. This CDR3 contains 12 residues. Trimming stripped 2 bases from V and 8 bases from J, with 8 bases between. The DNA for the CDR3 is TGTGCCAGCAGCTTCTCGAGGCACATTCAGTACTTC. Its protein is CASSFSRHIQYF.

The chain links TRBV29-1 to TRBJ2-3, with TRBD2 matching over 9 bases. There are 12 residues in the CDR3. V was clipped by 7 bases and J by 3 bases; unmatched bases: 2. Germline-derived CDR1 and CDR2 are SQVTM and ANQGSEA. The CDR3 DNA reads as TGCAGCGGGCGGGGGGGGACAGATACGCAGTATTTT. Translated, it gives CSGRGGTDTQYF.

The chain couples TRBV5-6 to TRBJ1-4; possible D gene TRBD1, 5 bases. CDR1 SGHDT and CDR2 YYEEEE come from the germline V gene. The CDR3 sequence is 14 residues long. Trimming cost V 0 bases and J 8 bases, with 11 bases left between them. CDR3 DNA: TGTGCCAGCAGCTTGGGCAGGGTGGGAGAAAAACTGTTTTTT. It is translated as CASSLGRVGEKLFF.

The chain uses TRBV4-3 and TRBJ1-6; D gene ambiguous. The CDR3 consists of 15 residues. Deletions cut 2 bases from V and 2 bases from J, with 7 bases between. Per germline, CDR1 LGHNA and CDR2 YSLEER. The CDR3 region is CASSQSGTYNSPLHF. The CDR3 DNA follows: TGCGCCAGCAGCCAATCCGGGACCTATAATTCACCCCTCCACTTT.

V gene TRBV27 combines with J gene TRBJ2-1; TRBD2 might be the D (6 bases). Germline CDR1 and CDR2: MNHEY and SMNVEV (reference sequence). This CDR3 has 15 amino acids. Deletions cut 5 bases from V and 7 bases from J, with 18 bases between. The CDR3, as DNA: TGTGCCAGCAGTGGGACCCGGGACTCAAGAAATGAGCAGTTCTTC. Amino acid sequence: CASSGTRDSRNEQFF.

V is TRBV10-2 and J is TRBJ1-2; D perhaps matches TRBD1 (6 bases). The CDR3 is made up of 15 amino acids. The germline V gene has CDR1 WSHSY and CDR2 SAAADI. V lost 1 base to trimming and J lost 4 bases, with 13 bases between them. The CDR3 loop is CASSELAGAVYGYTF. CDR3 in DNA: TGCGCCAGCAGTGAGTTGGCAGGGGCGGTCTATGGCTACACCTTC.

The chain is built from TRBV6-5 and TRBJ1-5, with D maybe TRBD1 (5 bases). This CDR3 has 14 amino acids. Germline V CDR1 and CDR2: MNHEY, SVGAGI. V lost 0 bases and J lost 6, with 9 bases in between. The CDR3 DNA reads TGTGCCAGCAGTTACTCGAAGGGGTCTCAGCCCCAGCATTTT. This translates into CASSYSKGSQPQHF.

V is TRBV28 and J is TRBJ2-5; 8 nucleotides line up with TRBD1. CDR3 size: 14 residues. Germline trimming cut 2 bases from V and 5 bases from J; bases unmatched to any gene: 4. Germline V CDR1 and CDR2: MDHEN, SYDVKM. CDR3 DNA: TGTGCCAGCAGTTTAACCAGGGGGCAGGAGACCCAGTACTTC. The encoded protein is CASSLTRGQETQYF.

The J gene is TRBJ1-2, the V gene TRBV7-9; tentatively, D is TRBD1 (6 bases). Germline lookup yields CDR1 SEHNR and CDR2 FQNEAQ (reference sequence). The CDR3 is made up of 17 amino acids. The germline V and J ends were trimmed by 1 base and 6 bases, with 21 bases remaining between them. The CDR3 region has the DNA TGTGCCAGCAGCTTAGACTGGGGCAGGGGAGTTAGCAATGGCTACACCTTC. It is translated as CASSLDWGRGVSNGYTF.

This chain links TRBV28 with TRBJ1-2; D ambiguous. The V end was cut by 3 bases, the J end by 7 bases, with 6 bases between. CDR3 length equals 11 residues. CDR1 is MDHEN and CDR2 is SYDVKM in the germline V gene. CDR3 in DNA: TGTGCCAGCAGTTTTATCTCTGGCTACACCTTC. Translated: CASSFISGYTF.

The chain combines TRBV12-2 with TRBJ1-1; the table gives TRBD1 as D, unverified against the DNA. TRBV12-2 is reported as a pseudogene. There are 17 residues in the CDR3. This CDR3 is CASRLRGPGGPNTEAFF. The CDR3 DNA sequence: TGTGCAAGTCGCTTACGGGGCCCAGGGGGCCCGAACACTGAAGCTTTCTTT.

The rearrangement uses TRBV5-1 and TRBJ1-1; 7 nucleotides match TRBD1. The CDR3 is 14 amino acids. CDR1 is SGHRS and CDR2 is YFSETQ in the germline V gene. Trimming cost V 4 bases and J 4 bases; bases outside gene matches: 7. In nucleotides, the CDR3 is TGCGCCAGCAGCGCGACAGGGTCCGGCACTGAAGCTTTCTTT. It is translated as CASSATGSGTEAFF.

CDR3 in amino acids: CASPGVAGDSNTGELFF. CDR3 coding DNA: TGTGCCAGCCCCGGGGTAGCGGGGGACTCGAACACCGGGGAGCTGTTTTTT. V gene TRBV19 combines with J gene TRBJ2-2; 9 bases align to TRBD2. This CDR3 spans 17 amino acids. V shed 9 bases, J shed 0 bases, and the junction held 11 bases outside the gene matches. Per germline, CDR1 LNHDA and CDR2 SQIVND (reference sequence).

Concerning this clone: The same CDR3 also results from other DNA sequences found in this sample. The rearrangement joins TRBV29-1 to TRBJ2-7, with TRBD2 matching over 8 bases. Germline V gives CDR1 SQVTM, CDR2 ANQGSEA. After removal of 3 bases from V and 2 bases from J, the junction contained 9 bases not matched to a gene. CDR3 length equals 15 residues. The CDR3 reads CSVEDRGGLTYEQYF. CDR3 bases: TGCAGCGTTGAGGATCGGGGGGGGCTAACCTACGAGCAGTACTTC.

This clone was detected only a few times. At the DNA level, this CDR3 is encoded by other sequences in the same sample as well. The rearrangement links TRBV4-1 to TRBJ1-5; D is ambiguous. V was shortened by 2 bases and J by 4 bases, with 3 bases between the two germline ends. This CDR3 has 12 amino acids. CDR1 and CDR2 from the germline V gene are MGHRA and YSYEKL. The CDR3: CASSQPNQPQHF. CDR3 sequence (DNA): TGCGCCAGCAGCCAACCTAATCAGCCCCAGCATTTT.

The chain links TRBV7-9 to TRBJ2-7, with TRBD1 as a possible D gene (5 bases). V was pared by 0 bases and J by 5 bases, with 14 bases between. Germline V lookup: CDR1 SEHNR, CDR2 FQNEAQ (reference sequence). The CDR3 runs 15 residues. This CDR3 reads CASSLAGPLRDEQYF. DNA of the CDR3: TGTGCCAGCAGCTTAGCGGGGCCACTTAGGGACGAGCAGTACTTC.

The rearrangement links TRBV5-4 to TRBJ2-2; 14 nucleotides agree with TRBD2. Trimming cost V 0 bases and J 0 bases; bases outside gene matches: 4. Germline V gene data show CDR1 as SGHNT and CDR2 as YYREEE (reference sequence). The CDR3 runs to 19 residues. Here the CDR3 DNA reads TGTGCCAGCAGCTTGGGGGGACTAGCGGGGGCTACGAACACCGGGGAGCTGTTTTTT. Translation: CASSLGGLAGATNTGELFF.

V gene TRBV7-2 combines with J gene TRBJ1-6; D not certain. In germline, CDR1 is SGHTA, CDR2 FQGNSA. The CDR3 runs 15 residues. Deletions cut 1 base from V and 5 bases from J, with 9 bases between. The CDR3 DNA follows: TGTGCCAGCAGCTTAGGCTCCGGGGATAATTCACCCCTCCACTTT. Translation: CASSLGSGDNSPLHF.

The rearrangement links TRBV28 to TRBJ2-3; TRBD1 matches 7 bases. This CDR3 is built from 18 residues. J gave up 4 bases and V 6 bases, and 19 bases lay outside the gene matches. Germline lookup yields CDR1 MDHEN and CDR2 SYDVKM. The CDR3 protein is CASSTTLGAGGKADTQYF. The CDR3 DNA reads TGTGCCAGCAGCACAACGCTTGGAGCAGGGGGTAAGGCAGATACGCAGTATTTT.

The J gene is TRBJ2-5, the V gene TRBV4-2, with D perhaps matching TRBD1 (6 bases). V lost 2 bases and J 5 bases, leaving 15 bases between the germline ends. The CDR3 extends over 15 amino acids. Germline V gene sequence: CDR1 LGHNA, CDR2 YNFKEQ. The CDR3 protein is CASSQTQGSGETQYF. Here the CDR3 DNA reads TGTGCCAGCAGCCAAACACAGGGTTCAGGGGAGACCCAGTACTTC.

In this sample, this clone turned up a few times. V gene TRBV28 combines with J gene TRBJ1-5; TRBD1 matches 11 bases. V shed 2 bases and J 4 bases; nucleotides not matched to a gene: 4. Germline V gene sequence: CDR1 MDHEN, CDR2 SYDVKM. The CDR3 is 16 amino acids. The CDR3 here is CASSLRTGGGNQPQHF. The DNA for the CDR3 is TGTGCCAGCAGTTTACGGACAGGGGGCGGGAATCAGCCCCAGCATTTT.